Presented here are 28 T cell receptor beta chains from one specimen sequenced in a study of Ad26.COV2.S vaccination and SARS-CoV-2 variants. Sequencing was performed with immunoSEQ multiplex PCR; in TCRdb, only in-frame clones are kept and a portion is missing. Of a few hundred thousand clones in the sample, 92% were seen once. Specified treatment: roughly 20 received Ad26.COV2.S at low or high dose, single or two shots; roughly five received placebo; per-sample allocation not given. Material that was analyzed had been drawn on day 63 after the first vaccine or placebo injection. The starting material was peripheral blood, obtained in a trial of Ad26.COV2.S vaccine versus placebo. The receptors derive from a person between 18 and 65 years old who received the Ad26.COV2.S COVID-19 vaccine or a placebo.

The CDR3 nucleotides read TGTGCCAGCAAAGACAGAGTCTCTGGAAACACCATATATTTT. Translating it yields CASKDRVSGNTIYF. The chain combines TRBV2 with TRBJ1-3; maybe TRBD1 (5 bases). This CDR3 contains 14 residues. Germline V lookup: CDR1 SNHLY, CDR2 FYNNEI. V was clipped by 7 bases and J by 0 bases, with 10 bases between them. Together with reference TRBV2 and TRBJ1-3, the CDR3 gives the full variable domain: EPEVTQTPSHQVTQMGQEVILRCVPISNHLYFYWYRQILGQKVEFLVSFYNNEISEKSEIFDDQFSVERPDGSNFTLKIRSTKLEDSAMYFCASKDRVSGNTIYFGEGSWLTVV.

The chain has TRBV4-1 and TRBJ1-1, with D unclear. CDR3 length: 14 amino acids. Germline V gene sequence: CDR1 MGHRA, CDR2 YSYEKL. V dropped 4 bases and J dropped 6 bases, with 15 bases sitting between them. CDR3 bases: TGCGCCAGCAGCCTCGTAGGCCTACGGCCTGAAGCTTTCTTT. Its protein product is CASSLVGLRPEAFF.

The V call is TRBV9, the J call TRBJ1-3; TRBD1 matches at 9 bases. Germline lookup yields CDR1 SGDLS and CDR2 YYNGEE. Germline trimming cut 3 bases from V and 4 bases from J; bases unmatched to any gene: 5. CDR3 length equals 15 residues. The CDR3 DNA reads TGTGCCAGCAGCGCGTTCGGACAGGGGGGAAACACCATATATTTT. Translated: CASSAFGQGGNTIYF.

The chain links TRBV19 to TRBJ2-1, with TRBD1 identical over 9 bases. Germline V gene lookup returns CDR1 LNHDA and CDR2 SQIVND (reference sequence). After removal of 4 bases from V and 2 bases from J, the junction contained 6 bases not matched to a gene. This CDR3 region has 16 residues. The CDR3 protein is CASSSNRGLAYNEQFF. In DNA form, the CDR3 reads TGTGCCAGTAGTAGTAACAGGGGGCTGGCCTACAATGAGCAGTTCTTC.

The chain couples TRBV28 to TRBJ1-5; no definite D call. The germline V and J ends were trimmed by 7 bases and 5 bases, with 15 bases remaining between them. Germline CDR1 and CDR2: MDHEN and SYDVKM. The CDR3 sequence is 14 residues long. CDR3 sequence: CASMAGFRDQPQHF. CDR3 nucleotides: TGTGCCAGCATGGCGGGCTTTAGAGATCAGCCCCAGCATTTT.

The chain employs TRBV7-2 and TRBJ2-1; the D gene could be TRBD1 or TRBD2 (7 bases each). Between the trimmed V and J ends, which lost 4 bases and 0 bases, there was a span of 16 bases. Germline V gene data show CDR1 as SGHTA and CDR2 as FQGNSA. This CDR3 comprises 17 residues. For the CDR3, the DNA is TGTGCCAGCAGCTCGGCCAGGGGGGGCCACTCCTACAATGAGCAGTTCTTC. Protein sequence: CASSSARGGHSYNEQFF.

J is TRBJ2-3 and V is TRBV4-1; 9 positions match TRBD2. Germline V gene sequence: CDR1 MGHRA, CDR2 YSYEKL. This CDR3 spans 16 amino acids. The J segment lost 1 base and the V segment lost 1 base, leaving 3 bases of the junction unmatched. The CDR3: CASSQVRGGRTDTQYF. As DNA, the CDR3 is TGCGCCAGCAGCCAAGTGCGGGGGGGACGCACAGATACGCAGTATTTT.

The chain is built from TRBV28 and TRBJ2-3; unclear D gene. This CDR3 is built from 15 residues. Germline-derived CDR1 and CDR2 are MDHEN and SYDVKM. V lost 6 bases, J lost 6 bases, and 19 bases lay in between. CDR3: CASSLIRVLLDTQYF. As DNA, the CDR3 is TGTGCCAGCAGCCTAATTCGAGTGCTTCTTGATACGCAGTATTTT.

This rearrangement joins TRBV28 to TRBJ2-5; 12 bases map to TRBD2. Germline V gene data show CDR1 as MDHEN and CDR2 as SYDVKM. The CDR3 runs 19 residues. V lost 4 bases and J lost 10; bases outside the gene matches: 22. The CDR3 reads CASSSTPRLAGGKQGGQYF. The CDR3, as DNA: TGTGCCAGCAGTTCCACCCCTCGGCTAGCGGGGGGGAAGCAAGGTGGCCAGTACTTC.

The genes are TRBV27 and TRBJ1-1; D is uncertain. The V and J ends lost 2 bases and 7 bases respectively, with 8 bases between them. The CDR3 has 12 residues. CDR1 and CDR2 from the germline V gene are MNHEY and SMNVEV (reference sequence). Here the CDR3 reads CASSLPGNEAFF. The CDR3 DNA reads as TGTGCCAGCAGTTTACCGGGGAATGAAGCTTTCTTT.

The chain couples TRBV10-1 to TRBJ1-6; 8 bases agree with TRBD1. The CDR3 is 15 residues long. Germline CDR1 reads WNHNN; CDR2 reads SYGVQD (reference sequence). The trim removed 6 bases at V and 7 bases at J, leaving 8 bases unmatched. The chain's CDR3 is CASSLGGQENSPLHF. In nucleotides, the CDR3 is TGCGCCAGCAGCCTTGGGGGACAGGAAAATTCACCCCTCCACTTT.

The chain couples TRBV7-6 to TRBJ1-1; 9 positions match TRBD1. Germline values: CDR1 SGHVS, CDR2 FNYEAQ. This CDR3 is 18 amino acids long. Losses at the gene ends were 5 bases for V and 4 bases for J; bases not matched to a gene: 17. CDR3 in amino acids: CASSLGVGVGQGSTEAFF. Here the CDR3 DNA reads TGTGCCAGCAGCCTAGGAGTCGGGGTGGGACAGGGTAGCACTGAAGCTTTCTTT.

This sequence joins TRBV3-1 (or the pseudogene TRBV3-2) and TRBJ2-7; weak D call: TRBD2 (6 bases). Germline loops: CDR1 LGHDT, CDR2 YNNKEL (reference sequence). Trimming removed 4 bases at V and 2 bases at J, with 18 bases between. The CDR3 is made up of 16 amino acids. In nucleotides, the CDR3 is TGTGCCAGCAGCCCATCCTTGATAGCGGCAACCTACGAGCAGTACTTC. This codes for CASSPSLIAATYEQYF.

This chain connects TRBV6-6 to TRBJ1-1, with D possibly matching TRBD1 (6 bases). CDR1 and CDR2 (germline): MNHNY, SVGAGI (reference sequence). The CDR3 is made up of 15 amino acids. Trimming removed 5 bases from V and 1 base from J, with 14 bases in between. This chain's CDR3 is CASSGGGGSNTEAFF. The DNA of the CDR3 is TGTGCCAGCAGTGGGGGGGGCGGCTCGAACACTGAAGCTTTCTTT.

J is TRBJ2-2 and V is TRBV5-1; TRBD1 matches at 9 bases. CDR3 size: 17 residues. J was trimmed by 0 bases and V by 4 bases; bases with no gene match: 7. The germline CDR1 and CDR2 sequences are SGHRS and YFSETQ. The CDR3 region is CASSVVGQGTNTGELFF. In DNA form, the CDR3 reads TGCGCCAGCAGCGTGGTGGGACAGGGAACGAACACCGGGGAGCTGTTTTTT.

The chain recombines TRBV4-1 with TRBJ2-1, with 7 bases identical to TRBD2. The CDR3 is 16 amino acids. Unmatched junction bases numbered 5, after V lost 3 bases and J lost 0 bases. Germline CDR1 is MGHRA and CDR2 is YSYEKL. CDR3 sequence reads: CASSHLSGASYNEQFF. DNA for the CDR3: TGCGCCAGCAGCCATTTGAGCGGGGCCTCCTACAATGAGCAGTTCTTC.

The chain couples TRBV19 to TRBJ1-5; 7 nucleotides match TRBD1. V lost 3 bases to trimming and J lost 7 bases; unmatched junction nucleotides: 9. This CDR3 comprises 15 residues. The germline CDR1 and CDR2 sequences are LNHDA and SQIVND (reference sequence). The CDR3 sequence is CASSIRQGVRQPQHF. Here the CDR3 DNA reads TGTGCCAGTAGTATTAGGCAGGGGGTGAGACAGCCCCAGCATTTT. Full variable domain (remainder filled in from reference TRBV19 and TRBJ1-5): DGGITQSPKYLFRKEGQNVTLSCEQNLNHDAMYWYRQDPGQGLRLIYYSQIVNDFQKGDIAEGYSVSREKKESFPLTVTSAQKNPTAFYLCASSIRQGVRQPQHFGDGTRLSIL.

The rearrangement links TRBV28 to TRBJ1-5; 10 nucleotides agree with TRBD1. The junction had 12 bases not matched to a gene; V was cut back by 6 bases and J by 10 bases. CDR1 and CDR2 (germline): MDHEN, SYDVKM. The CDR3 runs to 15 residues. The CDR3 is CASRFPGTGDLPQHF. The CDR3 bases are TGTGCCAGCAGATTCCCCGGGACAGGGGATTTACCCCAGCATTTT.

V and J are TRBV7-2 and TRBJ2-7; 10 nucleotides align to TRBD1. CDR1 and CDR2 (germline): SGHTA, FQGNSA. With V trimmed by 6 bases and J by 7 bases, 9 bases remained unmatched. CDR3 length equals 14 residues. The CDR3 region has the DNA TGTGCCAGCAGGAACAGACAGGGGGCGGGGGAGCAGTACTTC. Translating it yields CASRNRQGAGEQYF. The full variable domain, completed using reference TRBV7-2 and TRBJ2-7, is GAGVSQSPSNKVTEKGKDVELRCDPISGHTALYWYRQSLGQGLEFLIYFQGNSAPDKSGLPSDRFSAERTGGSVSTLTIQRTQQEDSAVYLCASRNRQGAGEQYFGPGTRLTVT.

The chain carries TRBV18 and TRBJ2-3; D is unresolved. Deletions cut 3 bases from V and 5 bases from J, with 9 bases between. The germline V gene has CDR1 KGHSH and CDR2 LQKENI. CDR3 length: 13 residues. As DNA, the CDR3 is TGTGCCAGCTCACCCACCCGAGGAGATACGCAGTATTTT. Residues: CASSPTRGDTQYF. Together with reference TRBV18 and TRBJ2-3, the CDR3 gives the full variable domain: NAGVMQNPRHLVRRRGQEARLRCSPMKGHSHVYWYRQLPEEGLKFMVYLQKENIIDESGMPKERFSAEFPKEGPSILRIQQVVRGDSAAYFCASSPTRGDTQYFGPGTRLTVL.

The CDR3 sequence is CASSQDQLNTEAFF. The CDR3 DNA is TGCGCCAGCAGCCAAGATCAGTTGAACACTGAAGCTTTCTTT. The V call is TRBV4-1, the J call TRBJ1-1, with D uncertain. Deletions cut 0 bases from V and 0 bases from J, with 5 bases between. Looked up from germline, CDR1 is MGHRA and CDR2 is YSYEKL. This CDR3 comprises 14 residues.

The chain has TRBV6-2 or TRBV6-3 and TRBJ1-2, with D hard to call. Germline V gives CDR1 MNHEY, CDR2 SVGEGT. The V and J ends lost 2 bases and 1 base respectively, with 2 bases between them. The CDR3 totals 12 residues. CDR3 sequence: CASSYINYGYTF. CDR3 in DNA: TGTGCCAGCAGTTACATTAACTATGGCTACACCTTC.

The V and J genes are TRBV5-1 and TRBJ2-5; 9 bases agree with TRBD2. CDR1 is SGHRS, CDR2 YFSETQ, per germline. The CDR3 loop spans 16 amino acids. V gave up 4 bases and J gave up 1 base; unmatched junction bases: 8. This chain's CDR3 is CASSPIRGGAQETQYF. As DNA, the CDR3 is TGCGCCAGCAGCCCCATACGCGGGGGGGCCCAAGAGACCCAGTACTTC.

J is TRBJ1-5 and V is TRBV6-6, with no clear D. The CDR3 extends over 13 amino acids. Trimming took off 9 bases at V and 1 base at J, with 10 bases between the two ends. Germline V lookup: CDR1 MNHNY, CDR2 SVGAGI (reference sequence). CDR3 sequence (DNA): TGTGCCAGTACTGATTACAGCAATCAGCCCCAGCATTTT. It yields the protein CASTDYSNQPQHF.

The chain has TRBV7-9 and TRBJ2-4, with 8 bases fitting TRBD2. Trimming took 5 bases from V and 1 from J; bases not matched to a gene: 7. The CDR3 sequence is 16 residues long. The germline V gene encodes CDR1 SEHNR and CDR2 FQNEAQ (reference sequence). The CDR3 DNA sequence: TGTGCCAGCAGCCCACTAGCGGTTAGGGCCAAAAACATTCAGTACTTC. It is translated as CASSPLAVRAKNIQYF.

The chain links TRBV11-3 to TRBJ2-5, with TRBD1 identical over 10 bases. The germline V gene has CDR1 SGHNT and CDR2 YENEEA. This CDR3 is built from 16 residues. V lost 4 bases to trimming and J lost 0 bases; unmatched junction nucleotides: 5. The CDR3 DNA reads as TGTGCCAGCAGCTCCGGACAGGGGGACTACCAAGAGACCCAGTACTTC. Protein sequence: CASSSGQGDYQETQYF.

The CDR3: CASSQDIQPGQGTDEQFF. The CDR3, as DNA: TGCGCCAGCAGCCAGGATATCCAACCGGGACAGGGTACGGATGAGCAGTTCTTC. The rearrangement links TRBV4-3 to TRBJ2-1; TRBD1 agrees at 9 bases. The CDR3 is 18 amino acids. CDR1 and CDR2 (germline): LGHNA, YSLEER. Trimming removed 3 bases from V and 8 bases from J; junction bases left unmatched: 17.

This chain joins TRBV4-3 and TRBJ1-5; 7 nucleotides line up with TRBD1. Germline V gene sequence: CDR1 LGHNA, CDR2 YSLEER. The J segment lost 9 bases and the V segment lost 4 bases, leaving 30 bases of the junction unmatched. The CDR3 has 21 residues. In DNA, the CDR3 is TGCGCCAGCAGCCCAGCTCGTCAACAGGGGCAGGCTAATAGGAGGTTGAGGCCCCAGCATTTT. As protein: CASSPARQQGQANRRLRPQHF.